This T cell receptor (beta chain) was documented in a study of blood T cell repertoires in COVID-19. The overall study: The United States, Italy and Spain were the sources of the acute and convalescent COVID-19 samples. Nucleic acid was either cDNA or gDNA, and it came from T cells, B-cell-depleted T cells, or PBMCs.

Comments on this clone: Distinct nucleotide sequences in the sample also encode this CDR3.

In the original analysis: Amplification of reference gene primers was used by the study to estimate nucleated cell counts. The repertoire was sequenced with immunoSEQ multiplex PCR; TCRdb's copy has only in-frame clones and lacks some. The DNA gave D and trimming, while V, J and clone size come from that table. Among 93,000 or so clones, more than 70% were seen once, and the ten largest hold approximately 17%. The TCR originated in an elderly woman in a cohort sampled during active COVID-19. Sequencing was performed on peripheral blood.

The CDR3 sequence is CASSPGTGDTGELFF. The CDR3 DNA is TGTGCCAGCTCCCCCGGGACAGGGGACACCGGGGAGCTGTTTTTT. The chain carries TRBV18 and TRBJ2-2, with 10 nucleotides matching TRBD1. The V gene's germline CDR1 is KGHSH and CDR2 LQKENI. CDR3 length equals 15 residues. V shed 6 bases, J shed 3 bases, and the junction held 4 bases outside the gene matches.